Reported below is one T cell receptor (beta chain). This sample stems from a study of blood T cell repertoires in COVID-19. Study summary: In each case, the material was cDNA or gDNA derived from T cells, B-cell-depleted T cells, or PBMCs.

V was cut by 1 base and J by 6 bases, with 10 bases left in between. The germline gives CDR1 MDHEN, CDR2 SYDVKM. The CDR3 runs 14 residues. Generated by immunoSEQ multiplex PCR, the TCRdb table keeps only in-frame clones and is missing some. The sample consists of about 130,000 clones, roughly nine tenths of them appearing once. This sequence was found in a man aged 45 to 65 with COVID-19, enrolled during active disease. J is TRBJ1-5 and V is TRBV28; a weak D match, TRBD1 (5 bases). The sequencing input was peripheral blood. The CDR3 DNA is TGTGCCAGCAGTTTATCCAGGGAACTTCAGCCCCAGCATTTT. It encodes CASSLSRELQPQHF.